This paragraph reports one T cell receptor beta chain. This specimen comes from a study of blood T cell repertoires in COVID-19. Study at large: Samples came from the United States, Italy and Spain, spanning acute and convalescent COVID-19. T cells, B-cell-depleted T cells, or PBMCs provided the cDNA or gDNA that served as material.

Seattle participants joined during active infection and were tracked over time. The length of the CDR3 is 16 residues. J was trimmed by 3 bases and V by 4 bases; bases with no gene match: 8. Germline V gene sequence: CDR1 SGHRS, CDR2 YFSETQ. In the original processing: Amplified reference gene primers provided the basis for estimating nucleated cell counts. Measured with immunoSEQ multiplex PCR; TCRdb has only the in-frame clones, and not every one. V, J and clone size derive from that table, while D and trimming were established from the DNA sequence. This sample has 85,000 to 120,000 clones; about 85% occur once, and the top ten carry under 6.5%.

The TCR sequence derives from a woman aged 50 to 60 with COVID-19, enrolled during active disease. The specimen sequenced was peripheral blood. The chain recombines TRBV5-1 with TRBJ2-1; 9 bases fit TRBD1. The CDR3 protein is CASSPMTGGSYNEQFF. DNA of the CDR3: TGCGCCAGCAGCCCGATGACAGGGGGTAGCTACAATGAGCAGTTCTTC.